A selection of T cell receptor beta chains follows, all from one sample in a study of CD4 T cells in relation to SARS-CoV-2 and coronaviruses. Antigen specificity for these receptors is unknown. Here immunoSEQ multiplex PCR was the method, and the copy in TCRdb shows in-frame clones only, minus some. Of around 20,000 clones listed, less than 70% are singletons. The sequenced sample was CD4+ T cells from PBMCs, cultured in vitro. The receptors derive from a human donor in good health. Each CDR3 is given with its conserved first and last residue. D genes are given only for firm matches. Clone size is not always given. Where it is, it says once, few, many or a class for expanded clones.

v_gene,j_gene,abundance,d_gene,CDR3aa,CDR3nt
TRBV12-5,TRBJ2-1,NA,NA,CASGLAMRRYNEQFF,TGTGCTAGTGGTTTGGCCATGCGGCGGTACAATGAGCAGTTCTTC
TRBV3-1/TRBV3-2,TRBJ2-7,NA,NA,CASRGVGASYEQYF,TGTGCCAGCAGGGGGGTGGGGGCCTCCTACGAGCAGTACTTC
TRBV6-6,TRBJ2-1,NA,NA,CASSYSGATYNEQFF,TGTGCCAGCAGTTATTCCGGGGCGACCTACAATGAGCAGTTCTTC
TRBV5-4,TRBJ2-1,few,NA,CASSFALSSYNEQFF,TGTGCCAGCAGCTTTGCTCTGAGCTCCTACAATGAGCAGTTCTTC
TRBV7-2,TRBJ1-5,NA,NA,CASSLRSGASNQPQHF,TGTGCCAGCAGTCTTAGGTCAGGGGCCAGCAATCAGCCCCAGCATTTT
TRBV9,TRBJ1-5,few,TRBD1,CASSETGGGKPQHF,TGTGCCAGCAGCGAAACAGGGGGTGGGAAGCCCCAGCATTTT
TRBV6-2/TRBV6-3,TRBJ1-2,few,TRBD1,CASSFGQGARSNYGYTF,TGTGCCAGCAGTTTCGGACAGGGGGCGAGATCCAACTATGGCTACACCTTC
TRBV3-1/TRBV3-2,TRBJ2-5,NA,NA,CASSQYGRQETQYF,TGTGCCAGCAGCCAATACGGCAGACAAGAGACCCAGTACTTC
TRBV10-2,TRBJ2-5,NA,TRBD2,CASSESSGGDGVETQYF,TGCGCCAGCAGTGAGTCTAGCGGGGGGGATGGTGTGGAGACCCAGTACTTC
TRBV4-3,TRBJ2-5,NA,TRBD2,CASSQDASGTLLETQYF,TGCGCCAGCAGCCAAGACGCCAGCGGGACTTTACTAGAGACCCAGTACTTC